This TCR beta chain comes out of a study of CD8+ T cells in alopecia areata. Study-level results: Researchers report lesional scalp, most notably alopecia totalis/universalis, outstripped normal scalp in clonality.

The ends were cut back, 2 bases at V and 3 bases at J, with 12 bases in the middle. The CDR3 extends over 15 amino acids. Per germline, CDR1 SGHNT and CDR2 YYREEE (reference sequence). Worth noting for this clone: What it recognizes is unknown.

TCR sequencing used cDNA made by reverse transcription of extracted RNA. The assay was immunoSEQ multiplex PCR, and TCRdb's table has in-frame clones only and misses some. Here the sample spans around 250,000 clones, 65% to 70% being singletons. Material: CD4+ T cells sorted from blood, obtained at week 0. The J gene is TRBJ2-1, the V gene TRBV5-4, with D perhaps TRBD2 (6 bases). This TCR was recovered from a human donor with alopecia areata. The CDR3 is CASSFGGALYNEQFF. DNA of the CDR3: TGTGCCAGCAGCTTCGGAGGGGCCCTCTACAATGAGCAGTTCTTC.